This T cell receptor (beta chain) was identified in a study of blood T cell repertoires in COVID-19. Across the study: Spain, Italy and the United States supplied samples that represented acute and convalescent COVID-19. Nucleic acid was either cDNA or gDNA, and it came from T cells, B-cell-depleted T cells, or PBMCs.

The germline V and J ends were trimmed by 0 bases and 3 bases, with 10 bases remaining between them. Germline-derived CDR1 and CDR2 are SGHTS and YDEGEE. This CDR3 has 16 residues. In the original analysis: Using reference gene primer amplification, nucleated cell counts were estimated. The protocol was immunoSEQ multiplex PCR, while the TCRdb copy is restricted to in-frame clones and leaves out a portion. V and J calls plus clone size are reproduced from that table; the DNA served to infer D and trimming. Found here are 120,000 to 150,000 clones, 80% to 90% of them singletons; the top ten hold about 39%.

The source is a human donor in a cohort sampled during active COVID-19. J is TRBJ1-6 and V is TRBV5-8; D ambiguous. Source material: peripheral blood. Here the CDR3 reads CASSLDVGFYNSPLHF. Here the CDR3 DNA reads TGTGCCAGCAGCTTGGATGTGGGCTTCTATAATTCACCCCTCCACTTT.